This T cell receptor (beta chain) derives from a study of cytomegalovirus exposure and HLA in healthy donors. Study conclusions and caveats: Listed as cytomegalovirus-associated were around 160 TCR beta chains. V- and J-gene trimming in TCR beta was tied to a missense DCLRE1C variant by an analysis performed later. TRBV6-2, TRBV6-3 and some other V segments were excluded as indistinguishable.

The PCR employed 60 Vbeta primers together with 13 Jbeta primers. Measured with immunoSEQ multiplex PCR; TCRdb has only the in-frame clones, and not every one. Among 180,000 or so clones listed, approximately 86% were seen once. The CDR3 extends over 19 amino acids. Germline CDR1 and CDR2: SGHRS and YFSETQ. V trimming: 4 bases; J trimming: 1 base; junction bases outside the gene matches: 12. As for this clone: What it binds is unknown.

Material: PBMCs. This chain joins TRBV5-1 and TRBJ2-3; 13 nucleotides align to TRBD2. The receptor's source is a woman between 25 and 40 years old in good health and CMV-seronegative. This CDR3 reads CASSPPQLAGGLRTDTQYF. CDR3 DNA sequence: TGCGCCAGCAGCCCCCCTCAACTAGCGGGGGGGCTTCGCACAGATACGCAGTATTTT.